These 28 T cell receptor beta chains originate from one sample sequenced in a study of blood T cell repertoires in COVID-19. Generated by immunoSEQ multiplex PCR, the TCRdb table keeps only in-frame clones and is missing some. Among some 350,000 clones listed, about 90% were seen once. The specimen sequenced was peripheral blood. Source of these receptors: a woman between 18 and 29 years old who had recovered from COVID-19.

CDR3 in DNA: TGCGCCAGCAGCTTGGAGGAGGGGCGGGGTACTGAAGCTTTCTTT. It specifies CASSLEEGRGTEAFF. V usage is TRBV5-1 and J usage is TRBJ1-1, with TRBD1 as a possible D gene (5 bases). Deletions cut 0 bases from V and 5 bases from J, with 14 bases between. From germline, CDR1 is SGHRS and CDR2 YFSETQ. The CDR3 runs 15 residues.

The V gene is TRBV4-3, the J gene TRBJ1-2, with unresolved D. The CDR3 length is 15 residues. V was pared by 1 base and J by 1 base, with 10 bases between. CDR1 and CDR2 (germline): LGHNA, YSLEER. CDR3 region: CASSQAARSNYGYTF. DNA of the CDR3: TGCGCCAGCAGCCAAGCTGCAAGGAGTAACTATGGCTACACCTTC.

CDR3 residues: CATSRYGQYNEQFF. CDR3 DNA sequence: TGTGCCACCAGCAGGTACGGACAGTACAATGAGCAGTTCTTC. The genes are TRBV15 and TRBJ2-1; weak D call: TRBD1 (6 bases). The CDR3 covers 14 residues. V dropped 3 bases and J dropped 4 bases, with 10 bases sitting between them. Germline V gene data show CDR1 as LNHNV and CDR2 as YYDKDF (reference sequence).

As DNA, the CDR3 is TGTGCCAGCAGCTCGGACAGTTCCCGAGAAGCTTTCTTT. It specifies CASSSDSSREAFF. The gene calls are TRBV7-2 and TRBJ1-1, with D perhaps matching TRBD1 (6 bases). Trimming shortened V by 4 bases and J by 8 bases, and 14 bases separated the two germline ends. The V gene's germline CDR1 is SGHTA and CDR2 FQGNSA. The CDR3 runs to 13 residues.

The genes are TRBV5-1 and TRBJ2-5, with TRBD1 identical over 7 bases. The V gene end was trimmed by 3 bases and the J gene end by 1 base; junction bases not matched to a gene: 3. The CDR3 is made up of 14 amino acids. From germline, CDR1 is SGHRS and CDR2 YFSETQ. The CDR3 loop reads CASSSGTAQETQYF. DNA for the CDR3: TGCGCCAGCAGCTCCGGGACAGCCCAAGAGACCCAGTACTTC. The variable domain in full, with the rest retrieved from reference TRBV5-1 and TRBJ2-5, is KAGVTQTPRYLIKTRGQQVTLSCSPISGHRSVSWYQQTPGQGLQFLFEYFSETQRNKGNFPGRFSGRQFSNSRSEMNVSTLELGDSALYLCASSSGTAQETQYFGPGTRLLVL.

The V call is TRBV24-1, the J call TRBJ2-3; D unresolved. CDR3 length: 15 residues. Germline V gene data show CDR1 as KGHDR and CDR2 as SFDVKD. V was cut by 2 bases and J by 3 bases, with 11 bases left in between. DNA of the CDR3: TGTGCCACCAGTGATTCCCGAGACTGGACAGATACGCAGTATTTT. This gives the protein CATSDSRDWTDTQYF.

The chain uses TRBV3-1 (or the pseudogene TRBV3-2) and TRBJ2-1, with D uncertain. This CDR3 is built from 13 residues. V was trimmed by 0 bases and J by 10 bases, leaving 10 bases between them. Per germline, CDR1 LGHDT and CDR2 YNNKEL (reference sequence). CDR3: CASSQDYPREQFF. The DNA of the CDR3 is TGTGCCAGCAGCCAAGACTACCCTAGAGAGCAGTTCTTC.

The chain has TRBV7-9 and TRBJ2-3; possible D gene TRBD1, 5 bases. The CDR3 is made up of 15 amino acids. Germline values: CDR1 SEHNR, CDR2 FQNEAQ (reference sequence). The ends were cut back, 3 bases at V and 4 bases at J, with 14 bases in the middle. CDR3 DNA: TGTGCCAGCAGCTTGCAGGGTTTAGGCGCAGATACGCAGTATTTT. Residues: CASSLQGLGADTQYF.

The J gene is TRBJ2-5, the V gene TRBV3-1 (or the pseudogene TRBV3-2); TRBD1 agrees at 8 bases. With 1 base clipped from V and 3 bases from J, the junction kept 7 bases outside the gene matches. The germline gives CDR1 LGHDT, CDR2 YNNKEL (reference sequence). This CDR3 contains 16 residues. CDR3 DNA sequence: TGTGCCAGCAGCCAAGCTACACAGGGGGAGGAAGAGACCCAGTACTTC. Protein product: CASSQATQGEEETQYF.

This rearrangement joins TRBV2 to TRBJ2-3; tentative D call: TRBD2 (5 bases). CDR3 length: 16 residues. Germline V gene sequence: CDR1 SNHLY, CDR2 FYNNEI. V was clipped by 8 bases and J by 0 bases, with 18 bases between them. CDR3 in DNA: TGTGCCAGCCGGACCCCCGGCCGGACTAGCACAGATACGCAGTATTTT. It translates to CASRTPGRTSTDTQYF.

This chain connects TRBV7-2 to TRBJ1-2; 9 nucleotides line up with TRBD1. V lost 5 bases, J lost 6 bases, and 10 bases stayed unmatched. The CDR3 is 15 amino acids. Germline V gene sequence: CDR1 SGHTA, CDR2 FQGNSA. CDR3 in amino acids: CASSASSGTGNGYTF. DNA for the CDR3: TGTGCCAGCAGCGCCTCCTCCGGGACAGGGAATGGCTACACCTTC. Together with reference TRBV7-2 and TRBJ1-2, the CDR3 gives the full variable domain: GAGVSQSPSNKVTEKGKDVELRCDPISGHTALYWYRQSLGQGLEFLIYFQGNSAPDKSGLPSDRFSAERTGGSVSTLTIQRTQQEDSAVYLCASSASSGTGNGYTFGSGTRLTVV.

The J gene is TRBJ1-2, the V gene TRBV5-1, with TRBD1 matching over 9 bases. In germline, CDR1 is SGHRS, CDR2 YFSETQ. The CDR3 runs to 14 residues. The V gene end was trimmed by 4 bases and the J gene end by 5 bases; junction bases not matched to a gene: 6. CDR3 DNA sequence: TGCGCCAGCAGCACGACAGGGGGAAATTATGGCTACACCTTC. Protein: CASSTTGGNYGYTF. Full variable domain (remainder filled in from reference TRBV5-1 and TRBJ1-2): KAGVTQTPRYLIKTRGQQVTLSCSPISGHRSVSWYQQTPGQGLQFLFEYFSETQRNKGNFPGRFSGRQFSNSRSEMNVSTLELGDSALYLCASSTTGGNYGYTFGSGTRLTVV.

The rearrangement joins TRBV6-5 to TRBJ1-2; a possible D gene is TRBD1 (6 bases). Between the trimmed V and J ends, which lost 4 bases and 7 bases, there was a span of 10 bases. From germline, CDR1 is MNHEY and CDR2 SVGAGI. The CDR3 covers 12 residues. CDR3 nucleotides: TGTGCCAGCAGTTCAACAGGGTTTGGCTACACCTTC. It yields the protein CASSSTGFGYTF.

The CDR3 region is CASSALTGLSMTDTQYF. The CDR3 coding sequence is TGTGCCAGCAGTGCGCTAACGGGACTTTCGATGACAGATACGCAGTATTTT. The chain recombines TRBV6-2 or TRBV6-3 with TRBJ2-3; D may be TRBD2 (6 bases). Germline V gene data show CDR1 as MNHEY and CDR2 as SVGEGT. The V end lost 5 bases, the J end lost 3 bases, and 21 bases lay between the germline ends. CDR3 length: 17 residues.

This chain connects TRBV5-1 to TRBJ1-3; D might be TRBD1 (6 bases). The germline CDR1 and CDR2 sequences are SGHRS and YFSETQ. This CDR3 is 13 amino acids long. Trimming stripped 6 bases from V and 2 bases from J, with 9 bases between. The CDR3 region is CASTQGTGNTIYF. CDR3 nucleotides: TGCGCCAGCACACAGGGAACTGGAAACACCATATATTTT.

The J gene is TRBJ1-2, the V gene TRBV6-1; TRBD1 matches 7 bases. Trimming at V came to 2 bases and at J to 5 bases, leaving 17 bases not matched to a gene. CDR3 length equals 18 residues. The germline CDR1 and CDR2 sequences are MNHNS and SASEGT. The DNA for the CDR3 is TGTGCCAGCAGTGAAAGGATGGGGTCGAGGGGGCTACGTTATGGCTACACCTTC. Protein product: CASSERMGSRGLRYGYTF.

The genes are TRBV4-3 and TRBJ1-2, with 7 bases matching TRBD1. The CDR3 consists of 14 residues. Germline trimming cut 0 bases from V and 8 bases from J; bases unmatched to any gene: 6. Per germline, CDR1 LGHNA and CDR2 YSLEER. The CDR3 sequence is CASSQDMTGLGYTF. The DNA for the CDR3 is TGCGCCAGCAGCCAAGATATGACAGGGCTCGGCTACACCTTC.

V and J are TRBV24-1 and TRBJ1-1, with TRBD1 matching over 7 bases. CDR1 and CDR2 from the germline V gene are KGHDR and SFDVKD. V was pared by 3 bases and J by 10 bases, with 10 bases of the junction left unmatched. The CDR3 covers 14 residues. The CDR3 nucleotides read TGTGCCACCAGTGATAGTAGGGGGCCTAAGATAGCTTTCTTT. Its protein is CATSDSRGPKIAFF.

This clone has a single count. The chain has TRBV6-6 and TRBJ1-3, with D possibly being TRBD1 (6 bases). With 5 bases removed from V and 2 bases from J, the gap between germline ends came to 10 bases. This CDR3 is 14 amino acids long. Germline CDR1 reads MNHNY; CDR2 reads SVGAGI (reference sequence). CDR3 loop: CASSTGNTGNTIYF. In nucleotides, the CDR3 is TGTGCCAGCAGTACAGGGAATACTGGAAACACCATATATTTT.

CDR3 region: CAISEPGLDTEAFF. CDR3 DNA sequence: TGTGCCATCAGTGAGCCAGGGCTCGATACTGAAGCTTTCTTT. This chain joins TRBV10-3 and TRBJ1-1; D is perhaps TRBD1 (5 bases). Looked up from germline, CDR1 is ENHRY and CDR2 is SYGVKD. The CDR3 runs to 14 residues. Between the trimmed V and J ends, which lost 2 bases and 5 bases, there was a span of 12 bases.

The V gene is TRBV6-6, the J gene TRBJ2-1; 8 nucleotides match TRBD2. The CDR3 has 16 amino acids. The trim removed 2 bases at V and 2 bases at J, leaving 5 bases unmatched. The germline gives CDR1 MNHNY, CDR2 SVGAGI (reference sequence). CDR3 amino acids: CASSYRVAGPYNEQFF. CDR3 sequence (DNA): TGTGCCAGCAGTTACCGGGTAGCGGGACCCTACAATGAGCAGTTCTTC.

The rearrangement joins TRBV9 to TRBJ2-4; D is possibly TRBD1 (6 bases). The CDR3 totals 13 residues. Germline V gene sequence: CDR1 SGDLS, CDR2 YYNGEE. Deletions cut 5 bases from V and 5 bases from J, with 11 bases between. The CDR3 protein is CASSTGNENIQYF. The CDR3 DNA reads TGTGCCAGCAGTACAGGGAATGAAAACATTCAGTACTTC.

This clone was found a few times. The genes are TRBV5-5 and TRBJ1-6, with TRBD1 as a possible D gene (5 bases). Germline-derived CDR1 and CDR2 are SGHKS and YYEKEE (reference sequence). This CDR3 is 16 amino acids long. Trimming removed 2 bases from V and 4 bases from J, with 13 bases in between. The CDR3 DNA sequence: TGTGCCAGCAGCTTAGCGGGGCGCCTATATAATTCACCCCTCCACTTT. It translates to CASSLAGRLYNSPLHF.

This chain connects TRBV7-9 to TRBJ1-2, with D perhaps matching TRBD1 (6 bases). The CDR3 covers 13 residues. Germline loops: CDR1 SEHNR, CDR2 FQNEAQ (reference sequence). V lost 1 base, J lost 7 bases, and 10 bases lay in between. CDR3 nucleotides: TGTGCCAGCAGCTTAGATACAGGGTCTGGCTACACCTTC. This codes for CASSLDTGSGYTF.

The V gene is TRBV12-3 or TRBV12-4, the J gene TRBJ1-2; D might be TRBD1 (5 bases). There are 11 residues in the CDR3. Trimming left V 6 bases short and J 10 bases short, with 12 bases between. Here the CDR3 DNA reads TGTGCCAGCAGCCCCGGAGGGGCCTACACCTTC. Protein: CASSPGGAYTF.

V usage is TRBV21-1 and J usage is TRBJ2-7; TRBD2 is taken as the D call from the table, unchecked against the DNA. TRBV21-1 is reported as a pseudogene. This CDR3 spans 19 amino acids. CDR3 bases: TGTGCCAGCAGCAAAGAAGGCTGTATGGCGGCGACCCCCTCCTACGAGCAGTACGTC. This translates into CASSKEGCMAATPSYEQYV.

J is TRBJ1-2 and V is TRBV19; 8 bases align to TRBD1. This CDR3 comprises 16 residues. V lost 9 bases and J lost 4; bases outside the gene matches: 16. The germline V gene encodes CDR1 LNHDA and CDR2 SQIVND (reference sequence). The CDR3 coding sequence is TGTGCCAGCCGGAGCAGGGGGCGCGAATCTGTCTATGGCTACACCTTC. Translated: CASRSRGRESVYGYTF. The entire variable domain, with the rest obtained from reference TRBV19 and TRBJ1-2, is as follows: DGGITQSPKYLFRKEGQNVTLSCEQNLNHDAMYWYRQDPGQGLRLIYYSQIVNDFQKGDIAEGYSVSREKKESFPLTVTSAQKNPTAFYLCASRSRGRESVYGYTFGSGTRLTVV.

V and J are TRBV10-1 and TRBJ1-2; D ambiguous. Germline V gives CDR1 WNHNN, CDR2 SYGVQD (reference sequence). This CDR3 has 13 amino acids. Trimming took off 3 bases at V and 4 bases at J, with 9 bases between the two ends. The CDR3 coding sequence is TGCGCCAGCAGTGAATCAAGACTCTATGGCTACACCTTC. It encodes CASSESRLYGYTF.